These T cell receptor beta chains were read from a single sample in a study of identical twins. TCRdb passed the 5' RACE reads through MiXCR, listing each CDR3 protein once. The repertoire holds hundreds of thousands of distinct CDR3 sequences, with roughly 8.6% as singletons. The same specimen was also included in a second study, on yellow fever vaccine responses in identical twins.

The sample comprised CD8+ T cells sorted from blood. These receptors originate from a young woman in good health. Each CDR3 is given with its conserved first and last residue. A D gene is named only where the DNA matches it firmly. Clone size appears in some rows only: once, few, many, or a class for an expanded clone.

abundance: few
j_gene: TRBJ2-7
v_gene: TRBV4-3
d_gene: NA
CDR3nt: TGCGCCAGCAGCCCACAAGCGGCGGGTCTCGAGCAGTACTTC
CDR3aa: CASSPQAAGLEQYF

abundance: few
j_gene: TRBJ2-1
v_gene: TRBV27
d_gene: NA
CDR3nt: TGTGCCAGCAGTTCATCACGGGACTACAATGAGCAGTTCTTC
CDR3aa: CASSSSRDYNEQFF

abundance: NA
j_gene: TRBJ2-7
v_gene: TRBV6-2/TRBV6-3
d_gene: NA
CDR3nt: TGTGCCAGCAGTACCCCCGCCTCCTACGAGCAGTACTTC
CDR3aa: CASSTPASYEQYF

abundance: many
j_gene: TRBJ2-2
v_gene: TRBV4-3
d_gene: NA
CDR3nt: TGCGCCAGCAGCCAAGACAAGGCCGGGGAGCTGTTTTTT
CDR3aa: CASSQDKAGELFF

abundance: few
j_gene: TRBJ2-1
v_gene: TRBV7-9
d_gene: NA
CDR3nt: TGTGCCAGCAGCCCAAGCGGATGGCCGCGGATGGGTGAGCAGTTCTTC
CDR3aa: CASSPSGWPRMGEQFF

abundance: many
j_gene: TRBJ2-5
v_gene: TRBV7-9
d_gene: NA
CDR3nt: TGTGCCAGCAGCTTAGGGTTGGAGACCCAGTACTTC
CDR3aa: CASSLGLETQYF

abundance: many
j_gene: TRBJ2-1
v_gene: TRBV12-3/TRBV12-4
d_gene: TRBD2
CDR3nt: TGTGCCAGCAGTCGCGTGGGACTAGCGGGAGACGATGAGCAGTTCTTC
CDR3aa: CASSRVGLAGDDEQFF

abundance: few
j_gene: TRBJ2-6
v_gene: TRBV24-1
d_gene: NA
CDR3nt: TGTGCCACCAGTGATGCGACAGTTGCTGGGGCCAACGTCCTGACTTTC
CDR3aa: CATSDATVAGANVLTF

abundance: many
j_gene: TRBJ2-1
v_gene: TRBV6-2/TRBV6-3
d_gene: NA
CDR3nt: TGTGCCAGCAGATCCAGCAATTTGGCCTACAATGAGCAGTTCTTC
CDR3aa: CASRSSNLAYNEQFF

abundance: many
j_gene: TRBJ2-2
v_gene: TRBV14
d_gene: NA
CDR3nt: TGTGCCAGCAGCCAAGAAACGGCAAGGAATTCGGCCGGGGAGCTGTTTTTT
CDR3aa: CASSQETARNSAGELFF

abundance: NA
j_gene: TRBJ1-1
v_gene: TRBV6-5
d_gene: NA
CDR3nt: TGTGCCAGCAGTTACTCGCCGGGGGACACTGAAGCTTTCTTT
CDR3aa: CASSYSPGDTEAFF

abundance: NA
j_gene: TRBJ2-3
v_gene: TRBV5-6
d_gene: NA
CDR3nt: TGTGCCAGCAGCGAGCCAGGGACACGACCAGATACGCAGTATTTT
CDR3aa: CASSEPGTRPDTQYF

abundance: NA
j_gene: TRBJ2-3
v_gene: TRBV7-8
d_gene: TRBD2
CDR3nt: TGTGCCAGCAGCTCCAGACTAGCGGGAGTAGTAGGGACAGATACGCAGTATTTT
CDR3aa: CASSSRLAGVVGTDTQYF

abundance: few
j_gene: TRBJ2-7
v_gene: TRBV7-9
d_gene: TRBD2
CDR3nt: TGTGCCAGCAGCGCCCAAGGTAGCGGGGAGTCCTACGAGCAGTACTTC
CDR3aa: CASSAQGSGESYEQYF

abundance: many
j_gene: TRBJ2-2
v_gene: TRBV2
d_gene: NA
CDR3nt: TGTGCCAGCAGTGAAGTAGATCGGACATACACCGGGGAGCTGTTTTTT
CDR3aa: CASSEVDRTYTGELFF

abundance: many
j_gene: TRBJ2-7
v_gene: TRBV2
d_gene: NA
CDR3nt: TGTGCCAGCAGTGATATGGCAGCCTACCGAATAGACTACGAGCAGTACTTC
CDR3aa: CASSDMAAYRIDYEQYF

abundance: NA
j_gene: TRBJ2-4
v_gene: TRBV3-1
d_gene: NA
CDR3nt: TGTGCCAGCAGCCAAGTTGGGGTCGACCCCAAAAACATTCAGTACTTC
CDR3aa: CASSQVGVDPKNIQYF

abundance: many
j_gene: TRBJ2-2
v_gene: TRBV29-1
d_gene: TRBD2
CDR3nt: TGCAGCGTTCGGACACTAGCGGAACTCACCGGGGAGCTGTTTTTT
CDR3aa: CSVRTLAELTGELFF

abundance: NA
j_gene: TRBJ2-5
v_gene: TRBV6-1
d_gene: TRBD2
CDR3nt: TGTGCCAGCAGACACCCCCGGGGGGGCCCCAGAGAGACCCAGTACTTC
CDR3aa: CASRHPRGGPRETQYF

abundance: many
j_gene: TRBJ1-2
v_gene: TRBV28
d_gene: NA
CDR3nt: TGTGCCAGCAGTCCCCGACCGGACGTCTCTTTCTATGGCTACACCTTC
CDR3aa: CASSPRPDVSFYGYTF

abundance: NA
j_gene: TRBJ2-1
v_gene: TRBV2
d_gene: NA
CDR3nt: TGTGCCAGCAGTGATCTGAGCAATGAGCAGTTCTTC
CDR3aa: CASSDLSNEQFF

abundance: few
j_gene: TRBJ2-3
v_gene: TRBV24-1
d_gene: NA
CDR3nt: TGTGCCACCAGTGATCCGCCCTCTGGCACAGATACGCAGTATTTT
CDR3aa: CATSDPPSGTDTQYF

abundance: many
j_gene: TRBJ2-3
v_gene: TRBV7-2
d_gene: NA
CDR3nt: TGTGCCAGCAGCTTAAGTGGACTTTGGACCAGCACAGATACGCAGTATTTT
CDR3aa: CASSLSGLWTSTDTQYF

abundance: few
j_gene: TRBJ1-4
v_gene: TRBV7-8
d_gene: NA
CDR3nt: TGTGCCAGCAGCTCCGGACATAATGAAAAACTGTTTTTT
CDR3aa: CASSSGHNEKLFF

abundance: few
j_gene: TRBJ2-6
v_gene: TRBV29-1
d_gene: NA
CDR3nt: TGCAGCGTCGGGTTGGGTGGGGCCAACGTCCTGACTTTC
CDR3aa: CSVGLGGANVLTF

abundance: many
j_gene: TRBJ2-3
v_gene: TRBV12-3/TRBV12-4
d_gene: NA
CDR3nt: TGTGCCAGCAGGGGGGTCCTCACAGATACGCAGTATTTT
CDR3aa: CASRGVLTDTQYF

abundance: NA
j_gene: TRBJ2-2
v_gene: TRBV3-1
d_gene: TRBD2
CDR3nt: TGTGCCAGCAGCCACCCGACTAGCGGGAACACCGGGGAGCTGTTTTTT
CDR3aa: CASSHPTSGNTGELFF

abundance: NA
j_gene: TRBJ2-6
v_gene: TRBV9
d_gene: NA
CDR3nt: TGTGCCAGCAGCGTAGGTCCCCAGGACATCTCTGGGGCCAACGTCCTGACTTTC
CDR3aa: CASSVGPQDISGANVLTF

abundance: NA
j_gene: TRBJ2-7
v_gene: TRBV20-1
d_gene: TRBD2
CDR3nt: TGCAGTGCCTTCGGGACTAGCGGGAGGGCCTACGAGCAGTACTTC
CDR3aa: CSAFGTSGRAYEQYF

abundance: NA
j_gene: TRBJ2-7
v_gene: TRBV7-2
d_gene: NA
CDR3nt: TGTGCCAGCAGCCCCGATCGGACCGTCAACGAGCAGTACTTC
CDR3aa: CASSPDRTVNEQYF

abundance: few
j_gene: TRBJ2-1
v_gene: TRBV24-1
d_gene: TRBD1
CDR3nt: TGTGCCACCAGTGACCGGGACAGGGGGTTCGACAATGAGCAGTTCTTC
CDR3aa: CATSDRDRGFDNEQFF

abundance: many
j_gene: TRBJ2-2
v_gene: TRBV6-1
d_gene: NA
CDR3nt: TGTGCCAGCAGTGACAGGGGAGGCGGGGAGCTGTTTTTT
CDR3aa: CASSDRGGGELFF

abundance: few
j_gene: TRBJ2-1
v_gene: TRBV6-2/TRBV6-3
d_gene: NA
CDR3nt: TGTGCCAGCACCTCGCTGGAGGGAACCTACAATGAGCAGTTCTTC
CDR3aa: CASTSLEGTYNEQFF

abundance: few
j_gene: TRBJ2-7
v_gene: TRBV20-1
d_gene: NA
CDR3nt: TGCAGTGCTAACGACAGAATATCTTACGAGCAGTACTTC
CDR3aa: CSANDRISYEQYF

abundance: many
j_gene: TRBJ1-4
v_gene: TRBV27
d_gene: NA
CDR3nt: TGTGCCAGCAGCCACCCTCAATATAATGAAAAACTGTTTTTT
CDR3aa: CASSHPQYNEKLFF

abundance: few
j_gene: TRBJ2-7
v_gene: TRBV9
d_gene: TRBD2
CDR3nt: TGTGCCAGCAGCGTCACTGGACTAGCGGACTCCTACGAGCAGTACTTC
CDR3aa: CASSVTGLADSYEQYF

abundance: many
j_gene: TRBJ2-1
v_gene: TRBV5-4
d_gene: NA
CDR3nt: TGTGCCGTAAGGTCTTTCTCCTACAATGAGCAGTTCTTC
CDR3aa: CAVRSFSYNEQFF

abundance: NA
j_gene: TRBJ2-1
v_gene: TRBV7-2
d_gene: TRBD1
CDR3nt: TGTGCCAGCAGCTTAGGAGGGACAGGGTACGACTACAATGAGCAGTTCTTC
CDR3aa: CASSLGGTGYDYNEQFF

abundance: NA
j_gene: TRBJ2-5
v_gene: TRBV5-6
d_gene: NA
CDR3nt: TGTGCCAGCAGCCTTACGACTAAACTCGAAGAGACCCAGTACTTC
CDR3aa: CASSLTTKLEETQYF

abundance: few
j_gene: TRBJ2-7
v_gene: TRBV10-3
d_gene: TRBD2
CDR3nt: TGTGCCATAACCGGGACTAAGAACGAGCAGTACTTC
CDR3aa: CAITGTKNEQYF

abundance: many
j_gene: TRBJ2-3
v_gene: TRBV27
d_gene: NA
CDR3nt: TGTGCCAGCAGTTTGCCCTCCAGCACAGATACGCAGTATTTT
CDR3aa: CASSLPSSTDTQYF

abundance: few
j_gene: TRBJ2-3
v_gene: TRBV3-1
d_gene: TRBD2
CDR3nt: TGTGCCAGCAGCCAGATAGCGGGGGGGCTCGCAGATACGCAGTATTTT
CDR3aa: CASSQIAGGLADTQYF

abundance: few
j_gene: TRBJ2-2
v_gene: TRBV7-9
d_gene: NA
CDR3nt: TGTGCCAGCAGCGACCCCACCTCGTTCGCGAACACCGGGGAGCTGTTTTTT
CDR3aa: CASSDPTSFANTGELFF

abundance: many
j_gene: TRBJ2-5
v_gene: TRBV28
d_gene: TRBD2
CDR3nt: TGTGCCAGCAGTTTTTCGACTAGCGGGAGTCTTCGGGAGACCCAGTACTTC
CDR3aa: CASSFSTSGSLRETQYF

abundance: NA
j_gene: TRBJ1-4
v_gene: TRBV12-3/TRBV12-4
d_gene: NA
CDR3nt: TGTGCCAGCAGTGGGGGGCAGGAGCCTATTGAAAAACTGTTTTTT
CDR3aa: CASSGGQEPIEKLFF

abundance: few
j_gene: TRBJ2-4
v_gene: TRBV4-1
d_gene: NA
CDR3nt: TGCGCCAGCAGAGGCGACAATGGCATTCAGTACTTC
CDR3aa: CASRGDNGIQYF

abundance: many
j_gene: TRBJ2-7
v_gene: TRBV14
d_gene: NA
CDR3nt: TGTGCCAGCTTTTCCCCACGGCAGAACTCCTACGAGCAGTACTTC
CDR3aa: CASFSPRQNSYEQYF

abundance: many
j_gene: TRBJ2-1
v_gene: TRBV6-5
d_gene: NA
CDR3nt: TGTGCCAGCAGTGTTACAGGAGAGCAGTTCTTC
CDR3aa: CASSVTGEQFF

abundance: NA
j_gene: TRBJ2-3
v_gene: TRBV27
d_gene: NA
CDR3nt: TGTGCCAGCACCATTAGCCCAATTAACACAGATACGCAGTATTTT
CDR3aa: CASTISPINTDTQYF

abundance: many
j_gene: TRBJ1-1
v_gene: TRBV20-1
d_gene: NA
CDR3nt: TGCAGTGCACTCCTCCGGACAGCTAACACTGAAGCTTTCTTT
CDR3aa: CSALLRTANTEAFF

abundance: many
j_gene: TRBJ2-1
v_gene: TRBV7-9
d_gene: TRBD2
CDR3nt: TGTGCCAGCAGCTTACCTGTAGCGGGAGGAGGCAATGAGCAGTTCTTC
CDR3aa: CASSLPVAGGGNEQFF

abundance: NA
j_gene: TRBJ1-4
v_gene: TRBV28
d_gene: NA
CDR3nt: TGTGCCAGCAGTCCCAACCGGTCAACTAATGAAAAACTGTTTTTT
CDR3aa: CASSPNRSTNEKLFF

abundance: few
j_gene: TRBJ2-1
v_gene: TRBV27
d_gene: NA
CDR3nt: TGTGCCAGCAGTTCCAGTCCCCACAATGAGCAGTTCTTC
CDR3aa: CASSSSPHNEQFF

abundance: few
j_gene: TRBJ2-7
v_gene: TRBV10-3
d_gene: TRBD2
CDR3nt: TGTGCCATCAGCGTATTTAGCGGGGGAAGCTCCTACGAGCAGTACTTC
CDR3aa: CAISVFSGGSSYEQYF

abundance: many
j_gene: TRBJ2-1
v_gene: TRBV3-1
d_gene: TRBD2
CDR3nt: TGTGCCAGCAGCCGGCGGGGGGGCTACAATGAGCAGTTCTTC
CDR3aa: CASSRRGGYNEQFF

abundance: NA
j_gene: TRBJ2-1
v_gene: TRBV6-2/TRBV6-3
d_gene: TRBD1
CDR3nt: TGTGCCAGCTTCGGGACAGGCTCCTACAATGAGCAGTTCTTC
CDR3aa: CASFGTGSYNEQFF

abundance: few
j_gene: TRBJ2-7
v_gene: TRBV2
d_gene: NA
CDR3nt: TGTGCCAGCAGGGCCAGATCCTACGAGCAGTACTTC
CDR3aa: CASRARSYEQYF